This T cell receptor beta chain is from a study of graft-versus-host responses after intestinal transplantation. Study details: Recipients underwent multivisceral, liver-intestinal, or isolated intestinal transplants. Anti-thymocyte globulin induction preceded roughly 3 years of tacrolimus and steroid maintenance in all recipients. General study findings and limits: Detection of GvH clones occurred in recipient marrow, and some had their first appearance in ileum or blood. Individuals who had graft-donor T cell macrochimerism had allografts that showed high graft-versus-host to host-versus-graft clonal ratios.

On this clone: The antigen is unknown.

Germline CDR1 is MNHEY and CDR2 is SVGAGI. V was trimmed by 5 bases and J by 8 bases, leaving 16 bases between them. CDR3 length: 14 residues. Clones were sequenced by immunoSEQ multiplex PCR, and TCRdb holds only the in-frame ones, with some missing. The sample has about 120,000 clones; 85% to 95% are singletons. The chain links TRBV6-5 to TRBJ2-1; possible D gene TRBD2, 5 bases. Sample: unstimulated CD8+ T cells sorted from spleen or lymph node cells, taken before intestinal transplant. The TCR originated in a human donor who received an intestinal transplant. The CDR3 region has the DNA TGTGCCAGCAGTGATGGAACTAGTTCAGATGAGCAGTTCTTC. This codes for CASSDGTSSDEQFF.